This entry concerns a single T cell receptor (beta chain). Seattle enrolled patients during active infection and tracked them longitudinally. Original processing methods: Reference gene primer amplification gave nucleated cell count estimates. This table comes from immunoSEQ multiplex PCR, and its TCRdb copy is limited to in-frame clones, with some not included. V, J and clone size derive from that table, while D and trimming were established from the DNA sequence. The sample shows fewer than 200,000 clones, 79% of them seen only once. This sample is part of a study of blood T cell repertoires in COVID-19. Study-wide background: Whether acute or convalescent, the COVID-19 samples came from the United States, Italy and Spain. PBMCs, B-cell-depleted T cells, or T cells provided the cDNA or gDNA that made up the material.

Germline CDR1 reads SEHNR; CDR2 reads FQNEAQ (reference sequence). This CDR3 region has 15 residues. The ends were cut back, 7 bases at V and 8 bases at J, with 23 bases in the middle. This receptor was obtained from a woman aged 55-69 years with COVID-19, enrolled during active disease. The chain is built from TRBV7-9 and TRBJ1-2; possibly TRBD1 for D (6 bases). Source material: peripheral blood. CDR3 sequence (DNA): TGTGCCAGCATAAGTCGGGGGGGCGCGTTGGGCGGCTACACCTTC. Its protein is CASISRGGALGGYTF. Together with reference TRBV7-9 and TRBJ1-2, the CDR3 gives the full variable domain: DTGVSQNPRHKITKRGQNVTFRCDPISEHNRLYWYRQTLGQGPEFLTYFQNEAQLEKSRLLSDRFSAERPKGSFSTLEIQRTEQGDSAMYLCASISRGGALGGYTFGSGTRLTVV.